These 30 T cell receptor beta chains share one sample of origin, sequenced in a study of human T cells and chemical hapten exposure. As to time point: pre-sensitization, week 0. The treatment denotes: therapeutic diphenylcyclopropenone sensitization with weekly scalp DPC. Via MiXCR, TCRdb re-called the RACE reads, giving one row per CDR3 protein. The sample contains around 300,000 distinct CDR3 sequences, approximately 5.8% of which appear only once. The input for sequencing was whole blood, taken in connection with sensitization to the hapten diphenylcyclopropenone (DPC). These receptors all stem from a young woman with alopecia areata. Some clones in this sample may be carry-over from other donors' samples.

The sample holds many counts of this clonotype. The chain combines TRBV29-1 with TRBJ2-1; TRBD2 matches at 10 bases. J gave up 9 bases and V 4 bases, and 6 bases lay outside the gene matches. This CDR3 contains 13 residues. CDR1 and CDR2 from the germline V gene are SQVTM and ANQGSEA. CDR3: CSVASGGASEQFF. In nucleotides, the CDR3 is TGCAGCGTTGCCAGCGGGGGGGCAAGTGAGCAGTTCTTC.

This clonotype was detected only a few times. J is TRBJ1-5 and V is TRBV3-1; D remains unclear. The CDR3 contains 16 residues. The germline V gene encodes CDR1 LGHDT and CDR2 YNNKEL (reference sequence). Trimming took off 1 base at V and 5 bases at J, with 15 bases between the two ends. The CDR3 nucleotides read TGTGCCAGCAGCCAAGGCCTGAGGACCCCTCATCAGCCCCAGCATTTT. Protein product: CASSQGLRTPHQPQHF.

As regards this clonotype: Compared with germline, one end of the junction differs, possibly owing to a read error. The chain joins TRBV5-5 to TRBJ1-4; the D is unclear. CDR1 and CDR2 from the germline V gene are SGHKS and YYEKEE (reference sequence). The CDR3 has 12 residues. In DNA form, the CDR3 reads TGTGCCAGCAGCTTGATGGGTTTTGAAGGGATTTTT. It yields the protein CASSLMGFEGIF.

This clonotype was observed many times. The chain uses TRBV9 and TRBJ2-1; 9 nucleotides line up with TRBD1. The V gene end was trimmed by 2 bases and the J gene end by 3 bases; junction bases not matched to a gene: 3. Germline CDR1 and CDR2: SGDLS and YYNGEE. The CDR3 runs 15 residues. CDR3 residues: CASSVGQGGYNEQFF. As DNA, the CDR3 is TGTGCCAGCAGCGTGGGACAGGGCGGCTACAATGAGCAGTTCTTC.

The V gene is TRBV14, the J gene TRBJ2-3, with unresolved D. Germline V gives CDR1 SGHDN, CDR2 FVKESK. V was clipped by 1 base and J by 2 bases, with 16 bases between them. This CDR3 region has 17 residues. Here the CDR3 reads CASSQGLPAYSTDTQYF. The CDR3 DNA reads as TGTGCCAGCAGCCAAGGACTTCCTGCCTACTCCACAGATACGCAGTATTTT.

The CDR3 bases are TGTGCCAGCAGTAGAACAGGGTCTGACACTGAAGCTTTCTTT. Translated: CASSRTGSDTEAFF. The V call is TRBV6-1, the J call TRBJ1-1; the D gene is possibly TRBD1 (6 bases). Germline V lookup: CDR1 MNHNS, CDR2 SASEGT. V was clipped by 5 bases and J by 3 bases, with 13 bases between them. This CDR3 is built from 14 residues.

This clonotype was picked up many times. V usage is TRBV5-6 and J usage is TRBJ2-3; the D gene is possibly TRBD2 (5 bases). Between the trimmed V and J ends, which lost 1 base and 5 bases, there was a span of 8 bases. From germline, CDR1 is SGHDT and CDR2 YYEEEE. There are 13 residues in the CDR3. The CDR3 DNA reads as TGTGCCAGCAGCTTGAAGGGAGTAGATACGCAGTATTTT. It encodes CASSLKGVDTQYF.

The rearrangement joins TRBV24-1 to TRBJ1-2; D is ambiguous. Germline V gives CDR1 KGHDR, CDR2 SFDVKD. Trimming stripped 2 bases from V and 8 bases from J, with 8 bases between. The CDR3 extends over 12 amino acids. In DNA, the CDR3 is TGTGCCACCAGTGATTACTTCAACGGCTACACCTTC. As protein: CATSDYFNGYTF.

In this sample, this clonotype turned up many times. The V call is TRBV3-1, the J call TRBJ1-6; a weak D match, TRBD1 (5 bases). CDR1 is LGHDT and CDR2 is YNNKEL in the germline V gene (reference sequence). The CDR3 extends over 14 amino acids. Trimming shortened V by 2 bases and J by 7 bases, and 9 bases separated the two germline ends. CDR3 nucleotide sequence: TGTGCCAGCAGCCAAAGGGGATCGAATTCACCCCTCCACTTT. Protein: CASSQRGSNSPLHF. Looking up the rest from reference TRBV3-1 and TRBJ1-6 gives the full variable domain: DTAVSQTPKYLVTQMGNDKSIKCEQNLGHDTMYWYKQDSKKFLKIMFSYNNKELIINETVPNRFSPKSPDKAHLNLHINSLELGDSAVYFCASSQRGSNSPLHFGNGTRLTVT.

Details on this clonotype: A much larger clone lies a single base off, so this may be a read error. The chain has TRBV28 and TRBJ2-7, with 10 bases lining up with TRBD1. The better agreement between TRBJ2-1 and the DNA end casts doubt on the J call. Germline assignment: CDR1 MDHEN and CDR2 SYDVKM. This CDR3 contains 15 residues. The CDR3 DNA sequence: TGTGCCAGCAGCCTTACCGGGACAGGGGCAGGGGAGCAGTTCTTC. Translated: CASSLTGTGAGEQFF.

This clonotype was observed a few times. This sequence joins TRBV29-1 and TRBJ2-2; no reliable D call. The CDR3 has 13 residues. CDR1 and CDR2 (germline): SQVTM, ANQGSEA. The V gene lost 5 bases and the J gene lost 5 bases, with 12 bases spanning the gap. CDR3 sequence reads: CSVTERRTGELFF. CDR3 DNA sequence: TGCAGCGTTACAGAGCGACGGACCGGGGAGCTGTTTTTT.

This chain joins TRBV25-1 and TRBJ2-5, with a weak D call TRBD2 (5 bases). The length of the CDR3 is 15 residues. CDR1 and CDR2 from the germline V gene are MGHDK and SYGVNS. V dropped 2 bases and J dropped 1 base, with 11 bases sitting between them. CDR3 protein: CASSEQLSGQETQYF. The CDR3 region has the DNA TGTGCCAGCAGTGAACAGCTAAGCGGCCAAGAGACCCAGTACTTC.

This clonotype has ten or more counts. This chain uses TRBV11-2 with TRBJ1-5, with 7 bases fitting TRBD1. CDR1 SGHAT and CDR2 FQNNGV come from the germline V gene. The CDR3 length is 15 residues. Trimming cost V 2 bases and J 4 bases; bases outside gene matches: 5. This CDR3 reads CASSLRDSGNQPQHF. The CDR3 DNA follows: TGTGCCAGCAGCTTAAGGGACAGCGGAAATCAGCCCCAGCATTTT.

The J gene is TRBJ1-2, the V gene TRBV6-6, with TRBD1 matching 10 bases. V was pared by 2 bases and J by 3 bases, with 9 bases of the junction left unmatched. Germline V gene lookup returns CDR1 MNHNY and CDR2 SVGAGI (reference sequence). The CDR3 extends over 17 amino acids. The CDR3 spells CASSYPDRGRKDYGYTF. DNA of the CDR3: TGTGCCAGCAGTTACCCGGACAGGGGGAGGAAGGACTATGGCTACACCTTC.

This clonotype has more than one count but fewer than ten. This chain connects TRBV24-1 to TRBJ2-3, with D perhaps matching TRBD1 (7 bases). This CDR3 has 16 residues. CDR1 and CDR2 (germline): KGHDR, SFDVKD. With 5 bases removed from V and 2 bases from J, the gap between germline ends came to 16 bases. This chain's CDR3 is CATSAAGGTDTDTQYF. CDR3 nucleotides: TGTGCCACCAGTGCCGCTGGCGGGACAGACACAGATACGCAGTATTTT.

The rearrangement joins TRBV7-4 to TRBJ1-1, with D possibly TRBD1 on 6 matching bases. Trimming took 4 bases from V and 6 from J, leaving 21 bases between them. The CDR3 length is 16 residues. Germline V gives CDR1 SGHVT, CDR2 SQSDAQ. This chain's CDR3 is CASSSARTAERSEAFF. In nucleotides, the CDR3 is TGTGCCAGCAGCTCTGCCCGGACAGCGGAGAGATCTGAAGCTTTCTTT.

In this sample, this clonotype turned up many times. The chain uses TRBV27 and TRBJ2-1; the match to TRBD2 covers 12 bases. Germline V lookup: CDR1 MNHEY, CDR2 SMNVEV (reference sequence). The CDR3 has 17 residues. Unmatched junction bases numbered 16, after V lost 9 bases and J lost 7 bases. The CDR3 DNA is TGTGCCAGTTCTTACCCAGGGGCTAGCGGGGGGGCGAATGAGCAGTTCTTC. Residues: CASSYPGASGGANEQFF.

This clonotype has a handful of counts. This chain links TRBV25-1 with TRBJ2-2; 14 nucleotides agree with TRBD2. Germline CDR1 and CDR2: MGHDK and SYGVNS. V was pared by 7 bases and J by 4 bases, with 5 bases of the junction left unmatched. The CDR3 has 16 amino acids. The CDR3 sequence: CASISGTSGSTGELFF. The DNA of the CDR3 is TGTGCCAGCATCTCCGGGACTAGCGGGAGCACCGGGGAGCTGTTTTTT. The full variable domain, completed using reference TRBV25-1 and TRBJ2-2, is EADIYQTPRYLVIGTGKKITLECSQTMGHDKMYWYQQDPGMELHLIHYSYGVNSTEKGDLSSESTVSRIRTEHFPLTLESARPSHTSQYLCASISGTSGSTGELFFGEGSRLTVL.

The chain couples TRBV7-9 to TRBJ2-1; 10 nucleotides line up with TRBD1. V was clipped by 1 base and J by 5 bases; unmatched bases: 2. Germline V gives CDR1 SEHNR, CDR2 FQNEAQ (reference sequence). The CDR3 consists of 15 residues. CDR3 sequence reads: CASSLGGQGNNEQFF. The CDR3 DNA is TGTGCCAGCAGCTTAGGGGGACAGGGGAACAATGAGCAGTTCTTC.

Only a few counts were recorded for this clonotype. This CDR3 reads CASSVGQGADQPQHF. DNA for the CDR3: TGTGCCAGCAGCGTGGGACAGGGGGCTGATCAGCCCCAGCATTTT. This rearrangement joins TRBV5-4 to TRBJ1-5; TRBD1 matches 12 bases. Losses at the gene ends were 4 bases for V and 5 bases for J; bases not matched to a gene: 4. The length of the CDR3 is 15 residues. Germline assignment: CDR1 SGHNT and CDR2 YYREEE (reference sequence).

This clonotype showed up many times. The chain links TRBV13 to TRBJ2-7, with 11 bases identical to TRBD1. The CDR3 runs 16 residues. Germline CDR1 is PRHDT and CDR2 is FYEKMQ (reference sequence). V trimming: 5 bases; J trimming: 6 bases; junction bases outside the gene matches: 12. CDR3 amino acids: CASSEGQGALGAEQYF. The DNA for the CDR3 is TGTGCCAGCAGCGAAGGACAGGGGGCGTTAGGGGCCGAGCAGTACTTC.

At least ten counts were recorded for this clonotype. CDR3 sequence reads: CATSIFGTGKGNEQFF. The CDR3 DNA is TGTGCCACCAGCATCTTTGGGACAGGAAAAGGGAATGAGCAGTTCTTC. The chain is built from TRBV15 and TRBJ2-1; 8 nucleotides align to TRBD1. The germline V gene has CDR1 LNHNV and CDR2 YYDKDF (reference sequence). The CDR3 sequence is 16 residues long. Trimming took 4 bases from V and 7 from J; bases not matched to a gene: 12.

This chain uses TRBV7-9 with TRBJ2-3; weak D call: TRBD2 (6 bases). V lost 4 bases to trimming and J lost 2 bases, with 19 bases between them. CDR3 length equals 17 residues. CDR1 and CDR2 (germline): SEHNR, FQNEAQ (reference sequence). The CDR3 protein is CASSSELAQPYTDTQYF. The CDR3 DNA reads TGTGCCAGCAGCTCAGAACTAGCCCAACCCTACACAGATACGCAGTATTTT. The full variable domain, rest sourced from reference TRBV7-9 and TRBJ2-3, is DTGVSQNPRHKITKRGQNVTFRCDPISEHNRLYWYRQTLGQGPEFLTYFQNEAQLEKSRLLSDRFSAERPKGSFSTLEIQRTEQGDSAMYLCASSSELAQPYTDTQYFGPGTRLTVL.

The table lists this clonotype with a few counts. The V gene is TRBV15, the J gene TRBJ2-2; tentative D call: TRBD2 (5 bases). Looked up from germline, CDR1 is LNHNV and CDR2 is YYDKDF (reference sequence). With 5 bases removed from V and 7 bases from J, the gap between germline ends came to 11 bases. The CDR3 is 13 residues long. The CDR3 region is CATSRTGRGELFF. DNA for the CDR3: TGTGCCACCAGCCGGACTGGGCGCGGGGAGCTGTTTTTT.

V and J are TRBV6-5 and TRBJ2-3, with 11 bases matching TRBD2. The V gene's germline CDR1 is MNHEY and CDR2 SVGAGI. This CDR3 spans 15 amino acids. The junction had 11 bases not matched to a gene; V was cut back by 10 bases and J by 5 bases. The CDR3 region has the DNA TGTGCCACCGGGCGGGGACTAGCGGTGGGAGATACGCAGTATTTT. Translation gives CATGRGLAVGDTQYF.

This clonotype has a count of ten or more. The chain is built from TRBV20-1 and TRBJ2-1, with a tentative D call TRBD1 (5 bases). V was cut by 6 bases and J by 4 bases, with 13 bases left in between. CDR1 and CDR2 from the germline V gene are DFQATT and SNEGSKA (reference sequence). This CDR3 is 13 amino acids long. The CDR3 protein is CSALRDRYNEQFF. The CDR3, as DNA: TGCAGTGCCTTGCGAGACAGATACAATGAGCAGTTCTTC.

This clonotype was observed at least ten times. V gene TRBV7-8 combines with J gene TRBJ2-2, with D possibly matching TRBD1 (7 bases). The CDR3 spans 15 residues. Germline V gene data show CDR1 as SGHVS and CDR2 as FQNEAQ. V was clipped by 6 bases and J by 5 bases, with 16 bases between them. DNA of the CDR3: TGTGCCAGCAGTTCAAAGGCAGGGGGGACCGGGGAGCTGTTTTTT. Amino acids: CASSSKAGGTGELFF.

This clonotype was found a few times. The chain couples TRBV6-5 to TRBJ2-7; 7 bases fit TRBD1. The germline gives CDR1 MNHEY, CDR2 SVGAGI. The V gene end was trimmed by 6 bases and the J gene end by 3 bases; junction bases not matched to a gene: 8. The CDR3 covers 14 residues. CDR3 DNA: TGTGCCAGCAGGCAAACAGGGGCCGTCTACGAGCAGTACTTC. This sequence encodes CASRQTGAVYEQYF.

This chain uses TRBV10-3 with TRBJ2-1, with 9 bases aligning to TRBD1. Germline CDR1 reads ENHRY; CDR2 reads SYGVKD. The CDR3 sequence is 11 residues long. Losses at the gene ends were 3 bases for V and 14 bases for J; bases not matched to a gene: 2. CDR3 protein: CAISDGTGKFF. CDR3 in DNA: TGTGCCATCAGTGACGGGACAGGGAAGTTCTTC.

This clonotype was seen just once. A much larger clone differs from this one at a single base, so this may be a read error. V gene TRBV6-2 or TRBV6-3 combines with J gene TRBJ1-5; the D is unclear. This CDR3 has 14 residues. From germline, CDR1 is MNHEY and CDR2 SVGEGT. Trimming took 1 base from V and 2 from J, leaving 6 bases between them. CDR3 protein: CASSYLGCNQPQHF. DNA of the CDR3: TGTGCCAGCAGTTACTTGGGGTGCAATCAGCCCCAGCATTTT.